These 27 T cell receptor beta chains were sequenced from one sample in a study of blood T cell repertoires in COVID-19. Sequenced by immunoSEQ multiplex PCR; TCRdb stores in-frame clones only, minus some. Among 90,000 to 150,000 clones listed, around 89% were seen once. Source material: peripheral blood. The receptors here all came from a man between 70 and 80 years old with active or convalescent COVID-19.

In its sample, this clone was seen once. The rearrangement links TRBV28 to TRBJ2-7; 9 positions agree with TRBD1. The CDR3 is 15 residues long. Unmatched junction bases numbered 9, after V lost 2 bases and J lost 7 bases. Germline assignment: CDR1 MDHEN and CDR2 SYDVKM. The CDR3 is CASSLGGQGLREQYF. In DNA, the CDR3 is TGTGCCAGCAGTTTAGGAGGACAGGGGCTAAGGGAGCAGTACTTC.

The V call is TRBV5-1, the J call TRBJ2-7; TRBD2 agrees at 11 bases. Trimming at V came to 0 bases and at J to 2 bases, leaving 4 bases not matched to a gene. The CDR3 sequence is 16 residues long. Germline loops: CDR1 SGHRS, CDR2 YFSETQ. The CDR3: CASSLATSGVPYEQYF. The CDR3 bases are TGCGCCAGCAGCTTGGCGACTAGCGGGGTCCCCTACGAGCAGTACTTC.

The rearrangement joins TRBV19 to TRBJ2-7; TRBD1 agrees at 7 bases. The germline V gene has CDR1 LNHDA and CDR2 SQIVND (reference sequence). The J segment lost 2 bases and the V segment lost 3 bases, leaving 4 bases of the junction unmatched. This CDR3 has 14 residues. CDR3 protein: CASSIGDRTYEQYF. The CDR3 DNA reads TGTGCCAGTAGTATCGGGGACAGAACCTACGAGCAGTACTTC.

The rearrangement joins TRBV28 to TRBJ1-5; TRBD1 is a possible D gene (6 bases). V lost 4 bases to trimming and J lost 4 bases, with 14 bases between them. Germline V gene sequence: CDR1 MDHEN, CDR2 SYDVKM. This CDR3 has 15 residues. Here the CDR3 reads CASSSLNTGNQPQHF. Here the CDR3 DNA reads TGTGCCAGCAGTTCACTAAACACAGGGAATCAGCCCCAGCATTTT. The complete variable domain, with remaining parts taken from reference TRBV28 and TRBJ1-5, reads DVKVTQSSRYLVKRTGEKVFLECVQDMDHENMFWYRQDPGLGLRLIYFSYDVKMKEKGDIPEGYSVSREKKERFSLILESASTNQTSMYLCASSSLNTGNQPQHFGDGTRLSIL.

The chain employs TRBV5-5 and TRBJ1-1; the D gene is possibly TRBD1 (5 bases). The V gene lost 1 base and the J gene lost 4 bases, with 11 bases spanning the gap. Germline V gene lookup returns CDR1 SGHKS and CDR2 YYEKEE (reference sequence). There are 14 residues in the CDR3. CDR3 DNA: TGTGCCAGCAGCTTGAGGGGTTTGTTCACTGAAGCTTTCTTT. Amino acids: CASSLRGLFTEAFF.

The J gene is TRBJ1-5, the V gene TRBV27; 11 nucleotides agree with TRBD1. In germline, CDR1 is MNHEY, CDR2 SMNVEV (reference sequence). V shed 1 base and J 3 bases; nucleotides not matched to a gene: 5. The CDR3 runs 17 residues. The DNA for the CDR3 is TGTGCCAGCAGTTTATACGGACAGGGGGCGACCAATCAGCCCCAGCATTTT. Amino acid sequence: CASSLYGQGATNQPQHF.

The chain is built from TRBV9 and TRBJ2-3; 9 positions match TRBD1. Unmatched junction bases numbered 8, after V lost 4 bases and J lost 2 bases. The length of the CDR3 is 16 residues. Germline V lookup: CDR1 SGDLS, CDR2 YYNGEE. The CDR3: CASSLAGTGTTDTQYF. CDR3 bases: TGTGCCAGCAGCCTCGCCGGGACAGGGACCACAGATACGCAGTATTTT.

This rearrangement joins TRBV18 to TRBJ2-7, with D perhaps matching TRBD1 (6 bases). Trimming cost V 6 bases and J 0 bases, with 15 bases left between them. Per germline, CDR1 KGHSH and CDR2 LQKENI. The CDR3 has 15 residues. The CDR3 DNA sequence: TGTGCCAGCTCGTTACCGGGACAACTCTCCTACGAGCAGTACTTC. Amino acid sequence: CASSLPGQLSYEQYF.

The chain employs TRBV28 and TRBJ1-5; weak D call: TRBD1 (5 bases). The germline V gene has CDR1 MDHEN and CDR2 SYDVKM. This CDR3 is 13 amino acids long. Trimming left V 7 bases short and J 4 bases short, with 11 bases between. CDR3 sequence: CASKWEGNQPQHF. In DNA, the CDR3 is TGTGCCAGCAAATGGGAGGGGAATCAGCCCCAGCATTTT.

CDR3 nucleotide sequence: TGTGCCAGCAGTGCGGGGGCTACAGATACGCAGTATTTT. Its protein is CASSAGATDTQYF. This chain joins TRBV12-3 or TRBV12-4 and TRBJ2-3, with D possibly matching TRBD2 (7 bases). V was pared by 5 bases and J by 3 bases, with 9 bases between. This CDR3 comprises 13 residues.

The CDR3 bases are TGTGCCAGCAGTTACGGACAGTTGAAGAATGAAAAACTGTTTTTT. This codes for CASSYGQLKNEKLFF. The chain joins TRBV6-5 to TRBJ1-4; a weak D match, TRBD1 (6 bases). V was pared by 2 bases and J by 5 bases, with 12 bases between. Germline V gene lookup returns CDR1 MNHEY and CDR2 SVGAGI. This CDR3 is 15 amino acids long.

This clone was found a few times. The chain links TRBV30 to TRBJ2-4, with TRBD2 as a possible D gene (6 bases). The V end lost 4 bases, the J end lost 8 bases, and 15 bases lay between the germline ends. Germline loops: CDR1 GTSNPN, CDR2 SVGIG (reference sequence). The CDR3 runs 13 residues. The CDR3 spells CAWNSGLGDIQYF. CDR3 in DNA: TGTGCCTGGAACAGCGGGTTAGGGGACATTCAGTACTTC.

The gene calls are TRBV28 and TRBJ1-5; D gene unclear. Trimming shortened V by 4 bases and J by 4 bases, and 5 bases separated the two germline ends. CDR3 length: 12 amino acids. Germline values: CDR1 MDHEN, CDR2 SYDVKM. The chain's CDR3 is CASSSTNQPQHF. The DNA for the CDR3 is TGTGCCAGCAGTTCCACAAATCAGCCCCAGCATTTT.

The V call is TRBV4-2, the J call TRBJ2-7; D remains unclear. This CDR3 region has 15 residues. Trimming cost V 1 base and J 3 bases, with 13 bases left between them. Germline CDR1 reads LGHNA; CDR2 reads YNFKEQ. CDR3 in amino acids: CASSQVEGDNYEQYF. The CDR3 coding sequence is TGTGCCAGCAGCCAAGTTGAAGGAGATAACTACGAGCAGTACTTC.

The DNA for the CDR3 is TGTGCCAGCAGTCCCGGGACAGGGCTTAACTATGGCTACACCTTC. Translation gives CASSPGTGLNYGYTF. The chain has TRBV28 and TRBJ1-2; 9 bases align to TRBD1. Losses at the gene ends were 5 bases for V and 1 base for J; bases not matched to a gene: 5. In germline, CDR1 is MDHEN, CDR2 SYDVKM. The length of the CDR3 is 15 residues.

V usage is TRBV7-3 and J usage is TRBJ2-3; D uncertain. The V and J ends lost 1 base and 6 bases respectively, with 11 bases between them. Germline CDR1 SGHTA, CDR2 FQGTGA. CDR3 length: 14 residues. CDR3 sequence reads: CASSLSPPYDTQYF. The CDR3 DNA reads TGTGCCAGCAGCTTAAGTCCCCCCTACGATACGCAGTATTTT.

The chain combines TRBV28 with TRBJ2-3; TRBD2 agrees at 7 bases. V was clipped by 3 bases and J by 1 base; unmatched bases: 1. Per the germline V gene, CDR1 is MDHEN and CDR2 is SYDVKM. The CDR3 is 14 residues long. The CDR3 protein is CASSFLAGTDTQYF. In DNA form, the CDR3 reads TGTGCCAGCAGTTTTCTAGCGGGCACAGATACGCAGTATTTT.

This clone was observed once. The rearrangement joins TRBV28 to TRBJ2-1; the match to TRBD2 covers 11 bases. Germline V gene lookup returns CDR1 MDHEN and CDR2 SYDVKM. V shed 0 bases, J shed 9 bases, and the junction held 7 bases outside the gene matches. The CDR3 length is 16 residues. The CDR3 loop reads CASSLWASGRKVEQFF. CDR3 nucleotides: TGTGCCAGCAGTTTATGGGCTAGCGGGAGGAAGGTTGAGCAGTTCTTC.

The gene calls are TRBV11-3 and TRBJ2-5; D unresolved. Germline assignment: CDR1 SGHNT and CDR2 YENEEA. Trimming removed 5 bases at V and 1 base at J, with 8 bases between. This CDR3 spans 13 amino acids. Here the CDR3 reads CASSPRVQETQYF. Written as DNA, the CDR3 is TGTGCCAGCAGCCCTCGGGTCCAAGAGACCCAGTACTTC.

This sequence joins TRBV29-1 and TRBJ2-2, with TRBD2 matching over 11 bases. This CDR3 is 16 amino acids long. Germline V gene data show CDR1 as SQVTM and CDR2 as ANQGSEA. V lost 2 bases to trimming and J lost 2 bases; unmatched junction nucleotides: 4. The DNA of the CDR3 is TGCAGCGTTGAAATGGGACTAGCGGTAAACACCGGGGAGCTGTTTTTT. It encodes CSVEMGLAVNTGELFF.

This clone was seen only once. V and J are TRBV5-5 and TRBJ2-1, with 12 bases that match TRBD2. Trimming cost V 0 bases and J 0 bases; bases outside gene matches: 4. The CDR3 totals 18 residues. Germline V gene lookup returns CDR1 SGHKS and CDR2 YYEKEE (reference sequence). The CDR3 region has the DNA TGTGCCAGCAGCTTGGGTCTAGCGGGAGGGGGCTCCTACAATGAGCAGTTCTTC. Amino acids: CASSLGLAGGGSYNEQFF.

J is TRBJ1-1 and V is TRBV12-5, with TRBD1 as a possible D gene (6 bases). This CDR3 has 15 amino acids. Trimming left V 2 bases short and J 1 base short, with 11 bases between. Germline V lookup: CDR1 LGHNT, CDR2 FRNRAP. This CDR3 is CASGLRGGTNTEAFF. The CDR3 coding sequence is TGTGCTAGTGGTTTGAGAGGGGGAACGAACACTGAAGCTTTCTTT.

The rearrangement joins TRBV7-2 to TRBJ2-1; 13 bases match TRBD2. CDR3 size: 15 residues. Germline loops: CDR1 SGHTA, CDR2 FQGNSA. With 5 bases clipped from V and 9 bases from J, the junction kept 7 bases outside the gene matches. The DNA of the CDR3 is TGTGCCAGCAGCAAACTAGCGGGAGGGCCGGGTGAGCAGTTCTTC. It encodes CASSKLAGGPGEQFF.

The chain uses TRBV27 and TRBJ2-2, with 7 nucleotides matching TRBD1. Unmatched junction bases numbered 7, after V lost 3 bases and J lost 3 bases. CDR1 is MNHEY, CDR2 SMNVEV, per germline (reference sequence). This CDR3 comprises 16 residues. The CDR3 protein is CASSFFPGTDTGELFF. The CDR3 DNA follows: TGTGCCAGCAGTTTCTTTCCCGGGACAGACACCGGGGAGCTGTTTTTT.

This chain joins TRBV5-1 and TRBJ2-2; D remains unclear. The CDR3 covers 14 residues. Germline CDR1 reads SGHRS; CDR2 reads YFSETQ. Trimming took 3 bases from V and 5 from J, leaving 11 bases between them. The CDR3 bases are TGCGCCAGCAGCTCCACACGGGTTACCGGGGAGCTGTTTTTT. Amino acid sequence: CASSSTRVTGELFF.

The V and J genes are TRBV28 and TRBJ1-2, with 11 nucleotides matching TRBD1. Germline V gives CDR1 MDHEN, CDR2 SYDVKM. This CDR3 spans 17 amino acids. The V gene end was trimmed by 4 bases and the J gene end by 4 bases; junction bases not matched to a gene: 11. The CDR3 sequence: CASSSGTGGYNRYGYTF. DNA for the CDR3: TGTGCCAGCAGTTCCGGGACAGGGGGATACAACCGCTATGGCTACACCTTC.

DNA for the CDR3: TGTGCCAGCAGCCCACTCGAGGAGACCGGGGAGCTGTTTTTT. This sequence encodes CASSPLEETGELFF. This chain connects TRBV28 to TRBJ2-2; D is uncertain. This CDR3 has 14 amino acids. Trimming left V 6 bases short and J 5 bases short, with 13 bases between. The germline gives CDR1 MDHEN, CDR2 SYDVKM.